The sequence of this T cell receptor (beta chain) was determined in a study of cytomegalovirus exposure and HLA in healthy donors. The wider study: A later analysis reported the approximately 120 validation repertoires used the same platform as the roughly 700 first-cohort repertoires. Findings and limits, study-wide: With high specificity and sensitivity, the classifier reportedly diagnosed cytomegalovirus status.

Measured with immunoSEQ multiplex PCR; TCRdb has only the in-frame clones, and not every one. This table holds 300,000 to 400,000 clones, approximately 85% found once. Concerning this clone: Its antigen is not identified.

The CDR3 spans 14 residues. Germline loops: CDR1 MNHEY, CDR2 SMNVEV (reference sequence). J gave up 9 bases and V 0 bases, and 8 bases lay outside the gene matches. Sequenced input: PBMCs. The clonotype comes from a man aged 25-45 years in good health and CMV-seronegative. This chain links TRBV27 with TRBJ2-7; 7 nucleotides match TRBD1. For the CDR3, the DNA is TGTGCCAGCAGTTTATCAGTGACAGGGATTCGGCAGTACTTC. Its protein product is CASSLSVTGIRQYF.